The clone carrying this T cell receptor beta chain occurred once. Its antigen is still unknown. Profiling relied on immunoSEQ multiplex PCR, and the TCRdb table lists in-frame clones only, not all of them. This sample carries about 2.1 million clones, 90% to 95% of them seen once, and the ten largest clones take under 2%. Germline lookup yields CDR1 SEHNR and CDR2 FQNEAQ (reference sequence). V was clipped by 5 bases and J by 0 bases; unmatched bases: 3. The CDR3 totals 15 residues. Terminally differentiated effector memory CD45RA+ cells were left out of the naive CD8 fraction, which was CD45RO-negative and positively selected for CCR7. The source of the sample is a study of shared clonotypes between healthy human individuals. Whole-study findings and limits: Apart from blood, nothing was sampled; tissue repertoires likely differ.

The material sequenced was naive CD8+ T cells from PBMCs. The sequence derives from a man in his late teens or twenties in good health. Some clones in this sample may be carry-over from other donors' samples. The genes are TRBV7-9 and TRBJ2-2, with 7 bases that match TRBD1. CDR3 DNA sequence: TGTGCCAGCAGCGCCACAGGGGCGAACACCGGGGAGCTGTTTTTT. Translating gives CASSATGANTGELFF.